This TCR beta chain was observed in a study of CD8 T cells in ankylosing spondylitis. Each CDR3 protein is one row after TCRdb ran MiXCR on the 5' RACE reads. The table includes around 770,000 distinct CDR3 sequences, about 11% detected once. This clonotype has more than one count but fewer than ten. Its antigen is still unknown. Germline V CDR1 and CDR2: SGHVS, FQNEAQ. The CDR3 spans 15 residues. V gave up 2 bases and J gave up 3 bases, with 11 bases separating them. General study findings and limits: Typical of ankylosing spondylitis blood, it appeared, was a TCR beta motif of 7 or 8 highly homologous variants.

Sequencing used blood, either unsorted or a sorted T cell fraction (not recorded which). The chain combines TRBV7-8 with TRBJ1-3, with unresolved D. The receptor's source is a male donor with ankylosing spondylitis. CDR3 amino acids: CASSLLVGGGNTIYF. The CDR3 nucleotides read TGTGCCAGCAGCTTATTGGTTGGTGGTGGAAACACCATATATTTT.